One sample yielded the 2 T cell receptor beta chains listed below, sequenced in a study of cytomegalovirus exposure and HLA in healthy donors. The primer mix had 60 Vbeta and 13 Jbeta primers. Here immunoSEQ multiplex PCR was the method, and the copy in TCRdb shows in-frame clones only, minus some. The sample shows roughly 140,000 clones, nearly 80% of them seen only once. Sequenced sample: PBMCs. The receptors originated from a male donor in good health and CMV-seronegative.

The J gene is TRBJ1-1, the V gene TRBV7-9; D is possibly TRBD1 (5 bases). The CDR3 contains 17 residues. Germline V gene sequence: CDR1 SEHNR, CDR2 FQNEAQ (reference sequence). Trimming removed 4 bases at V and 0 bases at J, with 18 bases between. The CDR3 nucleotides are TGTGCCAGCAGCTCAAGAGGCCAGGGTCCCTTGAACACTGAAGCTTTCTTT. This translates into CASSSRGQGPLNTEAFF. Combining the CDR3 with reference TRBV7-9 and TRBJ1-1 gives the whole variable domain DTGVSQNPRHKITKRGQNVTFRCDPISEHNRLYWYRQTLGQGPEFLTYFQNEAQLEKSRLLSDRFSAERPKGSFSTLEIQRTEQGDSAMYLCASSSRGQGPLNTEAFFGQGTRLTVV.

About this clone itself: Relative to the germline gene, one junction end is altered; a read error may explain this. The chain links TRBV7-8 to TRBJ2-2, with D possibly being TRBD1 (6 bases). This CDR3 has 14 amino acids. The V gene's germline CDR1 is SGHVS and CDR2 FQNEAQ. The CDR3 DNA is TGTGCCAGCAGCTCCCAGGGGAACGCCGGGGAGCTGTTTTTT. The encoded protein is CASSSQGNAGELFF.